This TCR beta chain originates from a study of blood T cells in healthy people across ages. Notes on the study in general: Compared with aged donors, long-lived donors showed fewer expanded clones, suggesting selection. While age rose, TCR beta diversity per million T cells dropped in a roughly linear way.

Isolation recovered at least 7 million PBMCs from every sample. V gave up 3 bases and J gave up 6 bases, with 18 bases separating them. CDR3 length: 16 residues. From germline, CDR1 is SGHVS and CDR2 FQNEAQ. Details on this clonotype: No antigen is known for it.

For the second PCR, which ran for 7 to 11 cycles, a sample-barcoded 5' primer and a J-beta primer mix were used. Via MiXCR, TCRdb re-called the 5' RACE reads, giving one row per CDR3 protein. The data hold 650,000 to 900,000 distinct CDR3 sequences, with around 62% observed a single time. The sequencing input was blood. The TCR originated in a man aged 30 to 39 in good health. The chain joins TRBV7-8 to TRBJ2-1, with D perhaps TRBD2 (6 bases). This chain's CDR3 is CASSFYIPETSNEQFF. CDR3 in DNA: TGTGCCAGCAGCTTCTATATTCCGGAGACTAGCAATGAGCAGTTCTTC.